The source of this TCR beta chain is a study of PD-L1 blockade in urothelial cancer. Study at large: Males with bladder-origin urothelial cancer constituted about nine tenths of the roughly 29 patients.

Germline values: CDR1 MDHEN, CDR2 SYDVKM. The CDR3 has 16 amino acids. The V and J ends lost 4 bases and 2 bases respectively, with 16 bases between them. Each PCR reaction had synthetic TCR analog templates spiked into it. The protocol was immunoSEQ multiplex PCR, while the TCRdb copy is restricted to in-frame clones and leaves out a portion. The table records tens of thousands of clones, 82% of them present only once. The time point was: peripheral blood 6 weeks after treatment start. Sequencing used PBMCs, obtained around atezolizumab (anti-PD-L1) treatment. V and J are TRBV28 and TRBJ2-3, with D tentatively TRBD1 (6 bases). This receptor was obtained from a man aged 70 or older with urothelial cancer. CDR3 in amino acids: CASSSSRGPNTDTQYF. The DNA of the CDR3 is TGTGCCAGCAGTTCCAGCAGGGGACCCAACACAGATACGCAGTATTTT.